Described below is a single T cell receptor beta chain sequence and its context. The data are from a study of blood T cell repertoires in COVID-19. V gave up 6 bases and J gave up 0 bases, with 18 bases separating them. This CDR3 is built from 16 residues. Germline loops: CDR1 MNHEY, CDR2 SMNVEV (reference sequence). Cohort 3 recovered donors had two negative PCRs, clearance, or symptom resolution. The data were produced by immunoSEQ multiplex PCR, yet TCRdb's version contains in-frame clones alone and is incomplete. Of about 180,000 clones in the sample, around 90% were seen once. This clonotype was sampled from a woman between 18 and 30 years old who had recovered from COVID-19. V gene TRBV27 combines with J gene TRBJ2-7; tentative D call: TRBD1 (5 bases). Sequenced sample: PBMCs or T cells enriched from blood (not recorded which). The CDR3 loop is CASRSTGLFSSYEQYF. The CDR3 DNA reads TGTGCCAGCAGATCTACAGGTCTCTTCAGCTCCTACGAGCAGTACTTC.